A selection of T cell receptor beta chains follows, all from one sample in a study of blood T cell repertoires in COVID-19. Sequencing used immunoSEQ multiplex PCR; TCRdb keeps in-frame clones, though not all of them. The data hold approximately 130,000 clones, with approximately 77% observed a single time. Sequencing used peripheral blood. Receptors originate from an elderly man with acute or convalescent COVID-19. Both conserved end residues are part of each CDR3. D genes are given only for firm matches. Not every row has a clone size; where given, it reads once, few, many or a size class.

>TRBJ2-7|TRBD1|TRBV25-1|.
TGTGCCAGCAGTGTTGGGACAGGGGGCCTCTACGAGCAGTACTTC
CASSVGTGGLYEQYF
>TRBJ1-1|TRBD1|TRBV19|.
TGTGCCAGTAGCCAACAGGGGGGGATCTCTGAAGCTTTCTTT
CASSQQGGISEAFF
>TRBJ1-1|TRBD1|TRBV7-2|.
TGTGCCAGCAGCTTCGACAGGGTAGCTGAAGCTTTCTTT
CASSFDRVAEAFF
>TRBJ2-3|.|TRBV7-3|.
TGTGCCAGCAGCTTAAGTTCCACAAATACGCAGTATTTT
CASSLSSTNTQYF
>TRBJ2-7|.|TRBV5-1|.
TGCGCCAGCAGCTTCGAGGACATCGGCTACGAGCAGTACTTC
CASSFEDIGYEQYF
>TRBJ2-7|TRBD1|TRBV30|.
TGTGCCTGGAGTGATTGGGCAGGGGGTTACTACGAGCAGTACTTC
CAWSDWAGGYYEQYF
>TRBJ2-7|TRBD1|TRBV18|.
TGTGCCAGCTCACCAGGGACAGGCAGTTCCTACGAGCAGTACTTC
CASSPGTGSSYEQYF
>TRBJ1-6|TRBD1|TRBV10-3|.
TGTGCCATCAGTACAGGGGCCCCCTATAATTCACCCCTCCACTTT
CAISTGAPYNSPLHF
>TRBJ1-5|TRBD1|TRBV3-1/TRBV3-2|.
TGTGCCAGCAGCCAAACAGGGGGCTGGCAGCCCCAGCATTTT
CASSQTGGWQPQHF
>TRBJ2-5|TRBD2|TRBV4-2|.
TGTGCCAGCAGCCAAGGGACTAGCGGGGGGGCAGCTGAGACCCAGTACTTC
CASSQGTSGGAAETQYF
>TRBJ1-1|TRBD1|TRBV2|.
TGTGCCAGCCTTGGACAGGGGGCATTCACTGAAGCTTTCTTT
CASLGQGAFTEAFF
>TRBJ2-3|TRBD1|TRBV5-1|.
TGCGCCAGCAGCTCTTGGGGACAGGGTAACGCAGATACGCAGTATTTT
CASSSWGQGNADTQYF
>TRBJ1-3|.|TRBV19|.
TGTGCCAGTAGTACTCAATCCACCGCGGGGCCTGGAAACACCATATATTTT
CASSTQSTAGPGNTIYF
>TRBJ2-1|.|TRBV30|.
TGTGCCTGGAGTGGAGGGAGTGAGCAGTTCTTC
CAWSGGSEQFF
>TRBJ2-3|TRBD2|TRBV6-6|few
TGTGCCAGCAGATCTAGCGGATCCTTCACAGATACGCAGTATTTT
CASRSSGSFTDTQYF
>TRBJ2-5|.|TRBV5-8|.
TGTGCCAGCAGCTCTCGCTGGGCGCGAGAGACCCAGTACTTC
CASSSRWARETQYF
>TRBJ1-5|TRBD1|TRBV18|once
TGTGCCAGCTCACGGACAGGGAAAAATCAGCCCCAGCATTTT
CASSRTGKNQPQHF
>TRBJ2-7|TRBD1|TRBV28|.
TGTGCCAGCAGTACCGGGACAGGGAGTTGGGAGCAGTACTTC
CASSTGTGSWEQYF
>TRBJ1-2|.|TRBV18|once
TGTGCCAGCTCACGCGCTAGCGGGGGCAACTATGGCTACACCTTC
CASSRASGGNYGYTF
>TRBJ1-1|.|TRBV25-1|few
TGTGCCAGCAGTGACTCCCGGGGGGACCGACAGTTCTTT
CASSDSRGDRQFF
>TRBJ1-1|.|TRBV15|.
TGTGCCACCAGCAGGGAGGATAGGACTGAAGCTTTCTTT
CATSREDRTEAFF
>TRBJ1-2|.|TRBV4-2|.
TGTGCCAGCAGCCAAGGACTTAGCTATGGCTACACCTTC
CASSQGLSYGYTF
>TRBJ2-2|.|TRBV6-5|.
TGTGCCAGCAGTTACGCGTCCTACACCGGGGAGCTGTTTTTT
CASSYASYTGELFF
>TRBJ2-7|.|TRBV3-1/TRBV3-2|.
TGTGCCAGCAGCCAAGTAGAGTCCTACGAGCAGTACTTC
CASSQVESYEQYF
>TRBJ2-5|TRBD2|TRBV5-1|.
TGCGCCAGCAGCTTGGTTGGACTAGCGCAACAAGAGACCCAGTACTTC
CASSLVGLAQQETQYF
>TRBJ2-7|.|TRBV7-9|.
TGTGCCAGCAGCCCTCACAAGACAGAATCCTACGAGCAGTACTTC
CASSPHKTESYEQYF
>TRBJ1-2|.|TRBV3-1/TRBV3-2|.
TGTGCCAGCAGCCCCTCGGGGGGGCAGGAGTCTGGCTACACCTTC
CASSPSGGQESGYTF
>TRBJ1-6|.|TRBV3-1/TRBV3-2|.
TGTGCCAGCAGCCAAGATCTAGGAGGGACGGGATCACCCCTCCACTTT
CASSQDLGGTGSPLHF
>TRBJ2-7|TRBD1|TRBV5-5|.
TGTGCCAGCAGCTTGAGTGTGGGGACAGACGAGCAGTACTTC
CASSLSVGTDEQYF
>TRBJ1-2|.|TRBV23-1|.
TGCGCCAGCAGTCAGCCGTTAAAGGGGAGGTATGGCTACACCTTC
CASSQPLKGRYGYTF
>TRBJ2-1|.|TRBV6-6|.
TGTGCCAGCAGTTACTCGGACAGCCCATCCTACAATGAGCAGTTCTTC
CASSYSDSPSYNEQFF
>TRBJ1-1|.|TRBV5-6|.
TGTGCCAGCAGCTTGGCGCTGCGGGGTAACACTGAAGCTTTCTTT
CASSLALRGNTEAFF
>TRBJ1-1|TRBD1|TRBV5-4|.
TGTGCCAGCAGCTGGGGTCCGTCAGGGGGCACTGAAGCTTTCTTT
CASSWGPSGGTEAFF
>TRBJ2-3|.|TRBV28|.
TGTGCCAGCAGTTTACGAGGGAGTAGCACAGATACGCAGTATTTT
CASSLRGSSTDTQYF
>TRBJ2-3|.|TRBV5-1|few
TGCGCCAGCAGCTCCAGGGTACGCACAGATACGCAGTATTTT
CASSSRVRTDTQYF
>TRBJ1-1|.|TRBV6-6|once
TGTGCCAGCAGTTACCTACAGCTGAACACTGAAGCTTTCTTT
CASSYLQLNTEAFF
>TRBJ1-5|.|TRBV19|.
TGTGCCAGTAGTATAGGGAGGGGTTCGGGCAATCAGCCCCAGCATTTT
CASSIGRGSGNQPQHF
>TRBJ2-1|.|TRBV3-1/TRBV3-2|few
TGTGCCAGCAGCCAGGAGGGGGGGGTCGGGGCGCAGTTCTTC
CASSQEGGVGAQFF
>TRBJ2-7|.|TRBV29-1|few
TGCAGCATAACCCGGTCCTACGAGCAGTACTTC
CSITRSYEQYF
>TRBJ2-2|.|TRBV4-1|.
TGCGCCAGCAGCCGAGTTACAGGGTCGGGGGAGCTGTTTTTT
CASSRVTGSGELFF
>TRBJ1-5|.|TRBV6-6|.
TGTGCCAGCAGTTACCCGCAGGGCAATCAGCCCCAGCATTTT
CASSYPQGNQPQHF
>TRBJ2-7|TRBD2|TRBV7-2|.
TGTGCCAGCAGCTCTAGCGGGGGGGTCTCCTACGAGCAGTACTTC
CASSSSGGVSYEQYF
>TRBJ2-2|TRBD1|TRBV28|.
TGTGCCAGCACCCCAACCCAGGGGGCCCTGGGAGCCGGGGAGCTGTTTTTT
CASTPTQGALGAGELFF
>TRBJ2-3|.|TRBV28|once
TGTGCCAGCAGTTCTGGGCAGAGCACAGATACGCAGTATTTT
CASSSGQSTDTQYF
>TRBJ2-7|.|TRBV5-6|.
TGTGCCAGCAGCTCTCAGGGTTCCTACGAGCAGTACTTC
CASSSQGSYEQYF
>TRBJ2-5|.|TRBV30|.
TGTGCCTGGAGTGAAACAGGAGAGACCCAGTACTTC
CAWSETGETQYF
>TRBJ2-4|TRBD2|TRBV3-1/TRBV3-2|few
TGTGCCAGCAGCCAACTAGCGGGGCTAGCCAAAAACATTCAGTACTTC
CASSQLAGLAKNIQYF
>TRBJ2-7|TRBD1|TRBV5-1|.
TGCGCCAGCAGCCCAAGACAGGGGGCGGGGGAGCAGTACTTC
CASSPRQGAGEQYF
>TRBJ2-3|.|TRBV28|.
TGTGCCAGCAGTTTCGAGGGTCGCACAGATACGCAGTATTTT
CASSFEGRTDTQYF
>TRBJ1-4|.|TRBV5-3|.
TGTGCCAGAGTTTTGTGGACTCATGAAAAACTGTTTTTT
CARVLWTHEKLFF
>TRBJ2-2|.|TRBV7-6|.
TGTGCCAGCAGACGAACCTCCGGGACAAACACCGGGGAGCTGTTTTTT
CASRRTSGTNTGELFF
>TRBJ2-1|TRBD2|TRBV25-1|.
TGTGCCAGCAGCCCCGCGGGGGAGGTAAATGAGCAGTTCTTC
CASSPAGEVNEQFF
>TRBJ2-5|.|TRBV5-4|.
TGTGCCAGCAGCTTGAGGGGTGAGACCCAGTACTTC
CASSLRGETQYF
>TRBJ1-4|.|TRBV20-1|.
TGCAGTGCCCCCGAGGGGGTACGACTGTTTTTT
CSAPEGVRLFF
>TRBJ2-7|.|TRBV5-1|.
TGCGCCAGCAGCTTGTCTACAGGGAACCTGGACGAGCAGTACTTC
CASSLSTGNLDEQYF
>TRBJ1-2|.|TRBV4-2|few
TGTGCCAGCAGCCAAGGCGAGGATAACTATGGCTACACCTTC
CASSQGEDNYGYTF